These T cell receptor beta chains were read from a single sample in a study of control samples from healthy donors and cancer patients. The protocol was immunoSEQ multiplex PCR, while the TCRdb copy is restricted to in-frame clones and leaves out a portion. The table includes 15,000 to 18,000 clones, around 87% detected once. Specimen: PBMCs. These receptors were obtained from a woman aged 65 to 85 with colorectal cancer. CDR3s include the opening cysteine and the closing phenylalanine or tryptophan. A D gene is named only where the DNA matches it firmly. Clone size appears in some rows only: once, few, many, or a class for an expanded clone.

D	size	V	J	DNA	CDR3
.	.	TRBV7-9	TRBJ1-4	TGTGCCAGCAGTCTGAATATCGAAAAGCTGTTTTTT	CASSLNIEKLFF
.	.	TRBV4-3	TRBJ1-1	TGCGCCAGCAGCCGGTGGTGGAACACTGAAGCTTTCTTT	CASSRWWNTEAFF
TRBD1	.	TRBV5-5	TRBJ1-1	TGTGCCACAACCGGGACAGTGAACACTGAAGCTTTCTTT	CATTGTVNTEAFF
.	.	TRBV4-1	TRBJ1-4	TGCGCCAGCAGCCAACCCGGGGTACGAATTGAAAAACTGTTTTTT	CASSQPGVRIEKLFF
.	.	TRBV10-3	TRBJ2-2	TGTGCCATCAGAGCGGACAGAACGCCCGGGGAGCTGTTTTTT	CAIRADRTPGELFF
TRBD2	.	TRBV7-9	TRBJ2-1	TGTGCCAGCAGCTTAGTTAGCGGGGGGTACAATGAGCAGTTCTTC	CASSLVSGGYNEQFF
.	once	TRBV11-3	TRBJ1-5	TGTGCCAGCAGCTCCTTGGGCAATCAGCCCCAGCATTTT	CASSSLGNQPQHF
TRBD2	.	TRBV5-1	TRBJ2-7	TGCGCCAGCAGCTTTCAGCGGGGCTCCTACGAGCAGTACTTC	CASSFQRGSYEQYF
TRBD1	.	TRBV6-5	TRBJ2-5	TGTGCCAGCAGTTTGACTCCGGGACAGGCCCAAGAGACCCAGTACTTC	CASSLTPGQAQETQYF
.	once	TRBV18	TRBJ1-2	TGTGCCAGCTCACTAGAGATTCAGGGGAGCTATGGCTACACCTTC	CASSLEIQGSYGYTF
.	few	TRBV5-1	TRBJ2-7	TGCGCCAGCAGCTTGGAACAGGTGTACGAGCAGTACTTC	CASSLEQVYEQYF
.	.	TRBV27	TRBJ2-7	TGTGCCAGCAAGTTGGCTAGCTCGAATCGCGAGCAGTACTTC	CASKLASSNREQYF
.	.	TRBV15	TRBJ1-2	TGTGCCACCAGCAGAGCCAAAATCGCTTCTGGCTACACCTTC	CATSRAKIASGYTF
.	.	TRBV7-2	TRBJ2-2	TGTGCCAGCAGCTTAGTCTCCACGAACACCGGGGAGCTGTTTTTT	CASSLVSTNTGELFF
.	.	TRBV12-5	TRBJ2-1	TGTGCTAGTGGTTTGCTCTCAAATGAGCAGTTCTTC	CASGLLSNEQFF
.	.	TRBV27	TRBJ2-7	TGTGCCAGCTCCCTCCTAGCCACCTACGAGCAGTACTTC	CASSLLATYEQYF
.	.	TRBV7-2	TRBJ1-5	TGTGCCAGCAGCTTAGGTAGTTCAAGCAATCAGCCCCAGCATTTT	CASSLGSSSNQPQHF
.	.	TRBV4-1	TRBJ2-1	TGCGCCAGCAGCCAAGCCAACCTGGTGGCTACGGGCTACAATGAGCAGTTCTTC	CASSQANLVATGYNEQFF
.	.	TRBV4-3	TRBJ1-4	TGCGCCAGCAGCCAAGATGTAGATCTTGGAGGTGAAAAACTGTTTTTT	CASSQDVDLGGEKLFF
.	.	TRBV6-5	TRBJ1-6	TGTGCCAGCAGTTACGGGGGTACCTATAATTCACCCCTCCACTTT	CASSYGGTYNSPLHF
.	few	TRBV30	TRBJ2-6	TGTGCCTGGAGTGTACTGGGGTCTGGGGCCAACGTCCTGACTTTC	CAWSVLGSGANVLTF
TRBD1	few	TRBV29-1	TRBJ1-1	TGCAGCGTTGACAGGGGGCGTTTCACTGAAGCTTTCTTT	CSVDRGRFTEAFF
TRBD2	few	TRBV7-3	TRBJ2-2	TGTGCCAGCAGCTCTAGTTCAGCGGGAGGGACCGGGGAGCTGTTTTTT	CASSSSSAGGTGELFF
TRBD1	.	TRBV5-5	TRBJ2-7	TGTGCCAGCAGCATGGACAGGGTGAGGGGGGAGCAGTACTTC	CASSMDRVRGEQYF
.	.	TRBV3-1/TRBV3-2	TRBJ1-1	TGTGCCAGCAGCCTAAGGGGAGGCACTGAAGCTTTCTTT	CASSLRGGTEAFF
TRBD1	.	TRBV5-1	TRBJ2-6	TGCGCCAGCAGCTTGGGCGGACAGGGGGCGGGCGGGGCCAACGTCCTGACTTTC	CASSLGGQGAGGANVLTF
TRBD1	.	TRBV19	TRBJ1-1	TGTGCCAGTAGTAGGGACAGGTTCTCCGCGGAAGCTTTCTTT	CASSRDRFSAEAFF